Described below is a single T cell receptor (beta chain) sequence and its context. The antigen is not known. This sample includes further DNA sequences coding for the same CDR3. This sample is part of a study of shared clonotypes between healthy human individuals. Sequenced by immunoSEQ multiplex PCR; TCRdb stores in-frame clones only, minus some. The sample records millions of clones, roughly nine tenths being singletons. Broader study findings: Owing to a small donor count, the genetic and exposure-history diversity represented was limited.

Germline V gene data show CDR1 as SEHNR and CDR2 as FQNEAQ (reference sequence). Trimming removed 0 bases from V and 2 bases from J, with 8 bases in between. The CDR3 has 15 amino acids. This chain joins TRBV7-9 and TRBJ1-5, with a possible D match to TRBD1 (5 bases). The origin of this receptor is a young man in good health. Sequenced input: naive CD4+ T cells sorted from blood. Specified subset: CD45RA+ positively selected. The DNA for the CDR3 is TGTGCCAGCAGCTTAGCGGAAGGGGGCAATCAGCCCCAGCATTTT. Residues: CASSLAEGGNQPQHF. Looking up the rest from reference TRBV7-9 and TRBJ1-5 gives the full variable domain: DTGVSQNPRHKITKRGQNVTFRCDPISEHNRLYWYRQTLGQGPEFLTYFQNEAQLEKSRLLSDRFSAERPKGSFSTLEIQRTEQGDSAMYLCASSLAEGGNQPQHFGDGTRLSIL.